This T cell receptor beta chain was profiled in a study of shared T cell receptors in the human thymus. With 4 bases removed from V and 5 bases from J, the gap between germline ends came to 16 bases. The CDR3 extends over 15 amino acids. Germline CDR1 is MGHRA and CDR2 is YSYEKL. The protocol was immunoSEQ multiplex PCR, while the TCRdb copy is restricted to in-frame clones and leaves out a portion. Altogether hundreds of thousands of clones are present, more than 70% being singletons, with the ten largest covering just under 0.0095%. The same data also went into a second study, on human thymus T cells. According to that study: Resected material from corrective heart surgery provided the thymus tissue analysed.

The rearrangement uses TRBV4-1 and TRBJ2-3; tentatively, D is TRBD2 (6 bases). The sequence derives from a boy less than two years old with a congenital heart defect. The sample comprised thymocytes. CDR3 sequence (DNA): TGCGCCAGCAGCCCAACGGGCCCGGGAGTAGATACGCAGTATTTT. This translates into CASSPTGPGVDTQYF.